This T cell receptor beta chain was identified in a study of T cell changes during pregnancy in multiple sclerosis. Here immunoSEQ multiplex PCR was the method, and the copy in TCRdb shows in-frame clones only, minus some. The sample holds 45,000 to 55,000 clones; 92% are singletons and the top ten take roughly 0.99%. The receptor's source is a female donor in good health, enrolled as a control in a pregnancy study. Sample: CD4+ T cells from peripheral blood mononuclear cells, taken in the second trimester of pregnancy.

The CDR3 coding sequence is TGTGCCAGCAGTCCCAGGACAGGATCAGTGTCTGGGGCCAACGTCCTGACTTTC. It is translated as CASSPRTGSVSGANVLTF. The chain recombines TRBV28 with TRBJ2-6; TRBD1 agrees at 7 bases. V shed 5 bases and J 1 base; nucleotides not matched to a gene: 11. Per germline, CDR1 MDHEN and CDR2 SYDVKM. This CDR3 comprises 18 residues.